The clone carrying this T cell receptor beta chain was found once. Its specificity is unknown. The CDR3 totals 16 residues. V was pared by 5 bases and J by 2 bases, with 7 bases of the junction left unmatched. Per germline, CDR1 SGHRS and CDR2 YFSETQ. Profiled with immunoSEQ multiplex PCR; TCRdb holds only in-frame clones, not every one. The sample holds 5,000 to 8,000 clones; 70% to 80% are singletons and the top ten take over 5%. The data originate from a study of tumor-infiltrating lymphocytes in localized non-small cell lung cancer. Notes on the study in general: TCRbeta sequencing showed higher T cell infiltration in tumors than uninvolved lung.

The chain carries TRBV5-1 and TRBJ2-1, with 10 nucleotides matching TRBD2. Specimen: uninvolved lung tissue not adjacent to the tumor. The sequence was obtained from a human donor with non-small cell lung cancer. The CDR3 spells CASSRTSGSTYNEQFF. CDR3 DNA: TGCGCCAGCAGTCGGACTAGCGGATCTACCTACAATGAGCAGTTCTTC.